A selection of T cell receptor beta chains follows, all from one sample in a study of blood T cell repertoires in COVID-19. Generated by immunoSEQ multiplex PCR, the TCRdb table keeps only in-frame clones and is missing some. The table includes around 200,000 clones, over 75% detected once. The material sequenced was peripheral blood. All receptors come from a man aged 40-50 years with active or convalescent COVID-19. Both conserved end residues are part of each CDR3. The D gene is left open where the match is weak. A clone size is listed for some rows: how often the clone was seen (once, few, many), or a class if it is expanded.

j_call v_call d_call clone_size cdr3_aa cdr3_nt
TRBJ1-2 TRBV28 NA NA CASSLGGRPAGYGYTF TGTGCCAGCAGTTTGGGTGGACGCCCAGCGGGCTATGGCTACACCTTC
TRBJ1-3 TRBV3-1/TRBV3-2 NA NA CASSQRSGNTIYF TGTGCCAGCAGCCAACGCTCTGGAAACACCATATATTTT
TRBJ2-6 TRBV6-5 NA NA CASEKQTTGANVLTF TGTGCCAGCGAGAAACAGACGACTGGGGCCAACGTCCTGACTTTC
TRBJ2-5 TRBV5-1 NA NA CASREQGPETQYF TGCGCCAGCAGGGAACAGGGCCCAGAGACCCAGTACTTC
TRBJ2-3 TRBV14 NA NA CASSQAYLTRVRADTQYF TGTGCCAGCAGCCAAGCATATCTTACGCGGGTGAGGGCAGATACGCAGTATTTT
TRBJ2-7 TRBV12-3/TRBV12-4 NA NA CASSFAAVYEQYF TGTGCCAGCAGTTTTGCTGCAGTGTACGAGCAGTACTTC
TRBJ1-4 TRBV30 TRBD1 few CAVDRGRTGLAGEKLFF TGTGCCGTGGACAGGGGGCGAACGGGATTAGCAGGCGAAAAACTGTTTTTT
TRBJ2-2 TRBV11-2 TRBD1 NA CASSSLQGAWGELFF TGTGCCAGCAGCTCCCTACAGGGGGCGTGGGGGGAGCTGTTTTTT
TRBJ1-3 TRBV30 NA few CAWGQLKNTIYF TGTGCCTGGGGGCAGCTTAAAAACACCATATATTTT
TRBJ1-3 TRBV9 NA NA CASSVVEGNTIYF TGTGCCAGCAGCGTAGTGGAGGGAAACACCATATATTTT
TRBJ2-1 TRBV2 NA NA CASKGAGNEQFF TGTGCCAGCAAAGGGGCCGGGAATGAGCAGTTCTTC
TRBJ1-2 TRBV5-5 NA NA CASSSSGAYYGYTF TGTGCCAGCAGCTCCTCCGGAGCTTACTATGGCTACACCTTC
TRBJ1-5 TRBV19 TRBD1 NA CASSPRFGDRIVMPQHF TGTGCCAGTAGCCCACGATTTGGGGACAGGATAGTGATGCCCCAGCATTTT
TRBJ1-6 TRBV4-2 TRBD1 NA CASSQVTGGGGSPLHF TGTGCCAGCAGCCAAGTCACAGGGGGGGGAGGTTCACCCCTCCACTTT
TRBJ1-1 TRBV3-1/TRBV3-2 NA NA CASSQVPSEAFF TGTGCCAGCAGCCAAGTCCCATCTGAAGCTTTCTTT
TRBJ1-5 TRBV19 TRBD1 NA CASSHVPGQGVEPQHF TGTGCCAGTAGCCACGTGCCGGGACAGGGAGTGGAGCCCCAGCATTTT
TRBJ1-5 TRBV4-1 NA NA CASSQMGAMSNQPQHF TGCGCCAGCAGCCAAATGGGAGCTATGAGCAATCAGCCCCAGCATTTT
TRBJ1-1 TRBV19 NA NA CASRTDFMNTEAFF TGTGCCAGCCGGACAGATTTCATGAACACTGAAGCTTTCTTT
TRBJ2-1 TRBV9 TRBD2 NA CASSLGAGVWDEQFF TGTGCCAGCAGCCTCGGGGCGGGAGTGTGGGATGAGCAGTTCTTC
TRBJ1-5 TRBV6-5 NA NA CASSRQAEEPQHF TGTGCCAGCAGCCGACAGGCCGAAGAGCCCCAGCATTTT
TRBJ1-6 TRBV27 TRBD1 NA CATGQGNSPLHF TGTGCCACCGGACAGGGCAATTCACCCCTCCACTTT
TRBJ2-5 TRBV12-3/TRBV12-4 TRBD2 NA CASRTSGKETQYF TGTGCCAGCAGAACTAGCGGAAAAGAGACCCAGTACTTC
TRBJ2-7 TRBV3-1/TRBV3-2 NA NA CASSQDRSGASYEQYF TGTGCCAGCAGCCAAGATCGTTCAGGTGCCTCCTACGAGCAGTACTTC
TRBJ2-2 TRBV28 NA NA CASSFPSEAASNTGELFF TGTGCCAGCAGTTTCCCCTCCGAGGCAGCTTCGAACACCGGGGAGCTGTTTTTT
TRBJ2-3 TRBV5-1 NA NA CASSRVRTDTQYF TGCGCCAGCAGTCGGGTCCGCACAGATACGCAGTATTTT
TRBJ1-1 TRBV6-5 NA NA CASSYGHRNTEAFF TGTGCCAGCAGTTATGGCCACAGGAACACTGAAGCTTTCTTT
TRBJ2-5 TRBV9 NA NA CASSVAAGQTQYF TGTGCCAGCAGCGTAGCCGCGGGGCAGACCCAGTACTTC
TRBJ1-2 TRBV4-1 TRBD1 NA CASSQEDRGGYGYTF TGCGCCAGCAGCCAAGAAGACAGGGGAGGCTATGGCTACACCTTC
TRBJ1-1 TRBV6-5 NA NA CASTPTSSNTEAFF TGTGCCAGCACCCCGACATCCTCGAACACTGAAGCTTTCTTT
TRBJ1-6 TRBV28 NA once CASRASRGRSSPLHF TGTGCCAGCAGGGCAAGCAGGGGACGTAGTTCACCCCTCCACTTT